This T cell receptor (beta chain) was sequenced in a study of cytomegalovirus exposure and HLA in healthy donors. Findings of the study overall: As a later analysis showed, a missense DCLRE1C variant was linked to trimming of TCR beta V- and J-genes.

The PCR had 60 Vbeta and 13 Jbeta primers. The assay was immunoSEQ multiplex PCR, and TCRdb's table has in-frame clones only and misses some. The table has 65,000 to 75,000 clones, roughly 72% seen once. CDR3 length: 15 residues. V lost 3 bases to trimming and J lost 0 bases, with 11 bases between them. Germline V CDR1 and CDR2: SGHTA, FQGNSA. Notes on this clone: Its antigen is as yet unknown.

Likely unrecorded immune exposures existed in these nominally healthy donors. This receptor was taken from a man aged 50-59 years in good health and CMV-seronegative. The V call is TRBV7-2, the J call TRBJ1-1; D call uncertain. The sample comprised PBMCs. Here the CDR3 reads CASSFLTSMNTEAFF. For the CDR3, the DNA is TGTGCCAGCAGCTTCCTGACAAGTATGAACACTGAAGCTTTCTTT.